Included here is one TCR beta chain sequence, with context. No antigen is known for it. No quality values exist for individual bases; no much larger clone is one base distant. These data come from a study of identical twins (TCRdb year 2016). A note on the overall study: To test whether fetal clonotypes persist, the study used deep sequencing on TCR alpha and beta repertoires from monozygotic twins, unrelated adults of various ages, and cord blood. To rule out contamination, the twin experiments were replicated at different times with different library preparation protocols.

Study-wide findings and limitations: A weaker excess of twin sharing was found in beta out-of-frame sequences because the signal-to-noise ratio was lowered by fewer shared sequences. Zero-insertion analyses could be partly confounded by invariant T cells such as MAIT and iNKT, although diverse VJ usage argued against such confounding for most clonotypes. Fewer insertions were carried by abundant cord blood beta clonotypes, a similar but weaker trend appeared in young adult naive repertoires, and no such trend appeared in memory repertoires. Because the same donors could not be followed over many years, the conclusions depended on cross-sectional statistical analysis. Compared with coincidental sharing between unrelated individuals, out-of-frame TCR alpha sequences shared between twins showed an excess of sequences with low generation probability. Recombination models systematically underestimated out-of-frame TCR alpha sharing in monozygotic twins but agreed with sharing between unrelated individuals.

Sequences KGHSH (CDR1) and LQKENI (CDR2) are obtained from the germline V gene. Reading from cysteine to phenylalanine, the CDR3 counts 16 amino acids. The kept DNA is CDR3 alone, 48 bases in frame from the first base. Compared with germline, V lacks 2 bases and J lacks 2 bases; bases without a gene match: 9. All donors were healthy Caucasians. The researchers also sequenced three unrelated adults who were not twins: a male aged 18 to 30, a male aged 50 to 59, and a female aged 50 to 59. Miltenyi CD45RO+ enrichment and human naive T-cell isolation kits were used to isolate memory (CD45RO+) and naive T cells from PBMC. The receptor library was made with 5' RACE. TCRdb lists the instrument as Illumina HiSeq 2000. Template switching added a universal primer binding site, and the final cDNA carried a unique molecular identifier that allowed TCR cDNA molecules to be counted accurately. First-strand cDNA for TCR alpha and beta chains was synthesized from specific primers in the conserved constant-segment region. To control for contamination, each cDNA library was double barcoded with a SMART-Mk sample barcode plus Illumina barcodes. TruSeq adapter sequences and Illumina sample barcodes were added in two successive PCR steps. The Illumina HiSeq platform was used with custom primers to sequence TCR alpha and beta cDNA libraries. The study's processing was this. MiGEC processed the raw reads to extract unique molecular identifiers, while MiXCR was used to determine the CDR3 positions. Recombination models were inferred per individual with the repgenHMM and IGoR tools using an EM algorithm. The analysis of shared clonotypes was done with the tcR package in R, with sharing normalized by the product of cloneset sizes. Out-of-frame nonproductive sequences were analyzed to study raw recombination free of thymic and clonal selection effects. TCRdb redid the processing of the public reads, applying fastp at Q25 and MiXCR, and retained in-frame beta chains. Each CDR3 protein appears once, grouped with its most common genes and DNA. TCRdb, not the original authors, processed these V and J calls. Counted in this sample were hundreds of thousands of distinct CDR3 sequences; approximately 6% of them appeared once. The ten largest account for roughly 1.6% of the sample.

This sequence uses TRBV18 and TRBJ2-7, with 7 bases aligning to TRBD1. The TCR originated in a man younger than 35 in good health. The specimen sequenced was naive T cells sorted from blood. Read against the paper, the sample's cell subset or site label means: cells isolated with a human naive T-cell isolation kit. The sequenced DNA is TGTGCCAGCTCACCATTCGACAGGGCCCTTCCCTACGAGCAGTACTTC. Its protein product is CASSPFDRALPYEQYF.